This TCR beta chain was identified in a study of response to subunit inactivated influenza vaccine. This clonotype came up a few times. Its specificity is unknown. TCRdb re-called the RT-PCR reads with MiXCR, one entry per CDR3 protein. The sample records 590,000 or so distinct CDR3 sequences, 14% being singletons. Study-wide results and caveats: Authors proposed each seasonal influenza vaccination draws in few new T cells.

Germline V gene sequence: CDR1 MNHEY, CDR2 SMNVEV (reference sequence). J was trimmed by 0 bases and V by 6 bases; bases with no gene match: 8. The CDR3 has 15 amino acids. The sample here was PBMCs from blood, taken less than 15 days before vaccination. The chain employs TRBV27 and TRBJ2-7, with 7 bases fitting TRBD1. The sequence was obtained from a middle-aged man who received an inactivated influenza vaccine. The CDR3 protein is CASSKGQAGSYEQYF. CDR3 coding DNA: TGTGCCAGCAGCAAAGGACAGGCGGGCTCCTACGAGCAGTACTTC.